The rows below give T cell receptor beta chains drawn from one sample of a study of blood T cell repertoires in COVID-19. TCRdb's copy holds only in-frame clones and misses some; the assay was immunoSEQ multiplex PCR. The data contain roughly 30,000 clones, about 85% of them singletons. Source material: peripheral blood. These receptors all stem from a human donor with acute or convalescent COVID-19. The donor label of this sample is uncertain. Both conserved end residues are part of each CDR3. The order of the fields is V gene, J gene, D gene, CDR3 length, clone size, CDR3 DNA, CDR3 protein. A D gene is named only where the DNA matches it firmly. Clone size is stated in some rows and not others, as once, few, many or a class when expanded.

>TRBV10-3|TRBJ2-3|TRBD2|16|.
TGTGCCATCAGTACGAGACTAGCGGGAGCGAGAGATACGCAGTATTTT
CAISTRLAGARDTQYF
>TRBV30|TRBJ2-3|TRBD2|14|.
TGTGCCTGGAGAGGATTTAGCGGGAGTGATACGCAGTATTTT
CAWRGFSGSDTQYF
>TRBV28|TRBJ1-4|TRBD1|16|few
TGTGCCAGCAGTGGCACACCGGGACAGGGAAGTTCCCAACTGTTTTTT
CASSGTPGQGSSQLFF
>TRBV7-6|TRBJ1-4|.|14|.
TGTGCCAGCAGCGTGGGAGGGGCGTATGAAAAACTGTTTTTT
CASSVGGAYEKLFF
>TRBV6-2/TRBV6-3|TRBJ1-1|.|13|hyperexpanded
TGTGCCAGCAGCATAACACCGAACACTGAAGCTTTCTTT
CASSITPNTEAFF
>TRBV25-1|TRBJ2-6|TRBD1|16|.
TGTGCCAGCCGTCCCGGGACAGGGACTGGGGCCAACGTCCTGACTTTC
CASRPGTGTGANVLTF
>TRBV11-2|TRBJ2-5|.|15|.
TGTGCCAGCAGCCCTTCTGGGGGGACGGGGAAGACCCAGTACTTC
CASSPSGGTGKTQYF
>TRBV29-1|TRBJ2-1|TRBD1|13|medium-sized
TGCAGCGCTGGACAGGCTTCAGCCAATGAGCAGTTCTTC
CSAGQASANEQFF
>TRBV7-2|TRBJ2-2|TRBD2|16|.
TGTGCCAGCAGCTTGGGGCTAGCGGGATCGGCCGGGGAGCTGTTTTTT
CASSLGLAGSAGELFF
>TRBV10-2|TRBJ1-6|TRBD1|13|.
TGCGCCAGCAGGGGACAGATGAATTCACCCCTCCACTTT
CASRGQMNSPLHF
>TRBV5-1|TRBJ2-5|TRBD1|15|few
TGCGCCAGCAGCGAGGGGACAGGGAGGAAAGAGACCCAGTACTTC
CASSEGTGRKETQYF
>TRBV7-9|TRBJ2-1|.|13|.
TGTGCCAGCAGCTTATCGCAGATCAGGGAGCAGTTCTTC
CASSLSQIREQFF
>TRBV19|TRBJ1-1|TRBD1|16|.
TGTGCCAGTGCTGACAGGGTAGGGTTGGGGAACACTGAAGCTTTCTTT
CASADRVGLGNTEAFF
>TRBV6-5|TRBJ2-3|.|15|.
TGTGCCAGCAGTTACTCCACAACTACCCCCGATACGCAGTATTTT
CASSYSTTTPDTQYF
>TRBV4-3|TRBJ1-6|TRBD1|16|few
TGCGCCAGCAGCCAAGATCCGGGACAGGGCATCTCACCCCTCCACTTT
CASSQDPGQGISPLHF
>TRBV3-1/TRBV3-2|TRBJ2-3|TRBD2|16|.
TGTGCCAGCAGCCAGGCAACCGGGGGGAGCATTGATACGCAGTATTTT
CASSQATGGSIDTQYF
>TRBV13|TRBJ1-2|.|15|.
TGTGCCAGCAGCTTACCAAGCCGGACGGAGGATGGCTACACCTTC
CASSLPSRTEDGYTF
>TRBV5-4|TRBJ2-5|.|13|.
TGTGCCAGCAGCTGGGACTCCCAAGAGACCCAGTACTTC
CASSWDSQETQYF
>TRBV7-8|TRBJ1-6|TRBD1|18|.
TGTGCCAGCAGCTTGGGGATGACAGGGAGGTCTGAAAATTCACCCCTCCACTTT
CASSLGMTGRSENSPLHF
>TRBV11-2|TRBJ1-1|.|12|.
TGTGCCAGCAGCCGACAGCACACTGAAGCTTTCTTT
CASSRQHTEAFF
>TRBV2|TRBJ2-1|.|11|.
TGTGCCAGCATCGAAGCCGGTCGTCGGTTCTTC
CASIEAGRRFF
>TRBV18|TRBJ2-7|TRBD2|18|.
TGTGCCAGCTCGCCATCCGGGACTAGCGGGGGGCGTCCGTCCGAGCAGTACTTC
CASSPSGTSGGRPSEQYF
>TRBV4-2|TRBJ2-5|TRBD2|17|.
TGTGCCAGCAGCCAAGATTCTAGCGGGGCCCCCGGGGAGACCCAGTACTTC
CASSQDSSGAPGETQYF
>TRBV19|TRBJ2-3|TRBD1|15|.
TGTGCCAGTAGTATGGACAGGACAGGTACAGATACGCAGTATTTT
CASSMDRTGTDTQYF
>TRBV14|TRBJ2-1|.|16|.
TGTGCCAGCAGCCAAGAGTGGGGACAAGTATACAATGAGCAGTTCTTC
CASSQEWGQVYNEQFF
>TRBV7-9|TRBJ1-6|TRBD1|16|once
TGTGCCAGCAGCGGATCGCAGGGGGCATGGTGGGCACCCCTCCACTTT
CASSGSQGAWWAPLHF
>TRBV10-3|TRBJ2-1|TRBD2|20|.
TGTGCCATCAGTGAGTCGCAGCAAACAGCCGGGACTAGCAGCTACAATGAGCAGTTCTTC
CAISESQQTAGTSSYNEQFF
>TRBV6-1|TRBJ1-2|.|15|.
TGTGCCAGCAGTGAAGCAGGGGTATCTAACTATGGCTACACCTTC
CASSEAGVSNYGYTF